Shown below are 17 T cell receptor beta chains from a single sample sequenced in a study of TIL therapy for anti-PD-1-resistant metastatic lung cancer. As for time point: pre-treatment sample, taken before nivolumab and TIL therapy. The tumor samples were excised metastases, mostly pleural nodules or supraclavicular lymph nodes. Sequencing used immunoSEQ v3. Sequencing was performed with immunoSEQ multiplex PCR; in TCRdb, only in-frame clones are kept and a portion is missing. Of about 95,000 clones listed, under 70% are singletons. The sample in question was tumor tissue, obtained at baseline. All receptors derive from a person between 30 and 80 years old with non-small cell lung cancer.

Comments on this clone: Other DNA sequences in the sample encode the same CDR3. J is TRBJ2-5 and V is TRBV5-1; D may be TRBD1 (6 bases). Germline CDR1 reads SGHRS; CDR2 reads YFSETQ. Trimming stripped 0 bases from V and 4 bases from J, with 13 bases between. The CDR3 is 15 amino acids. CDR3 in amino acids: CASSLGTGLRETQYF. CDR3 in DNA: TGCGCCAGCAGCTTGGGAACAGGGTTACGAGAGACCCAGTACTTC.

This chain connects TRBV4-1 to TRBJ1-1; D not certain. The ends were cut back, 3 bases at V and 1 base at J, with 6 bases in the middle. CDR1 is MGHRA, CDR2 YSYEKL, per germline. The CDR3 runs to 13 residues. CDR3 sequence reads: CASSQRGNTEAFF. CDR3 nucleotide sequence: TGCGCCAGCAGCCAGCGGGGGAACACTGAAGCTTTCTTT.

This chain joins TRBV2 and TRBJ2-1, with TRBD1 matching 8 bases. Unmatched junction bases numbered 3, after V lost 4 bases and J lost 4 bases. The CDR3 contains 14 residues. Looked up from germline, CDR1 is SNHLY and CDR2 is FYNNEI. The CDR3 here is CASSGGQVYNEQFF. CDR3 DNA sequence: TGTGCCAGCAGTGGGGGACAGGTATACAATGAGCAGTTCTTC.

This clone showed up many times. This chain uses TRBV12-3 or TRBV12-4 with TRBJ2-5, with D hard to call. The CDR3 has 12 residues. V was clipped by 1 base and J by 5 bases, with 5 bases between them. CDR3 sequence reads: CASSLVGETQYF. CDR3 coding DNA: TGTGCCAGCAGTTTAGTGGGGGAGACCCAGTACTTC.

This chain joins TRBV6-5 and TRBJ2-5; a weak D match, TRBD2 (6 bases). V was shortened by 2 bases and J by 4 bases, with 11 bases between the two germline ends. CDR1 is MNHEY and CDR2 is SVGAGI in the germline V gene. The CDR3 is 14 amino acids. The DNA of the CDR3 is TGTGCCAGCAGTTACGGGGGAGGTGGAGAGACCCAGTACTTC. Amino acid sequence: CASSYGGGGETQYF.

This clone was observed at least ten times. The gene calls are TRBV6-4 and TRBJ2-1; TRBD1 matches 7 bases. The V segment lost 4 bases and the J segment 4 bases; nucleotides outside the gene matches: 7. The CDR3 sequence is 15 residues long. Per the germline V gene, CDR1 is MRHNA and CDR2 is SNTAGT. The CDR3 reads CASSVAGDSYNEQFF. In DNA, the CDR3 is TGTGCCAGCAGTGTAGCAGGGGACAGTTACAATGAGCAGTTCTTC.

The gene calls are TRBV5-4 and TRBJ2-3; D possibly corresponds to TRBD2 (5 bases). V lost 0 bases and J 3 bases, leaving 5 bases between the germline ends. The germline V gene has CDR1 SGHNT and CDR2 YYREEE (reference sequence). CDR3 length: 13 amino acids. The CDR3 DNA is TGTGCCAGCAGCTTGGCGGGAACAGATACGCAGTATTTT. Residues: CASSLAGTDTQYF.

This clone was picked up a small number of times. The gene calls are TRBV7-2 and TRBJ1-5; D is unresolved. V lost 3 bases to trimming and J lost 1 base, with 10 bases between them. The CDR3 loop spans 15 amino acids. Germline CDR1 reads SGHTA; CDR2 reads FQGNSA. The CDR3 here is CASSLTQRSNQPQHF. The CDR3 DNA is TGTGCCAGCAGCTTGACACAGAGGAGCAATCAGCCCCAGCATTTT.

In its sample, this clone was seen a few times. The rearrangement joins TRBV10-3 to TRBJ2-3, with 11 bases fitting TRBD2. This CDR3 has 16 residues. Losses at the gene ends were 3 bases for V and 4 bases for J; bases not matched to a gene: 6. Germline V CDR1 and CDR2: ENHRY, SYGVKD. CDR3: CAISDTSGSMADTQYF. DNA of the CDR3: TGTGCCATCAGTGATACTAGCGGGAGCATGGCAGATACGCAGTATTTT.

The gene calls are TRBV7-9 and TRBJ2-7, with a possible D match to TRBD1 (6 bases). Germline V lookup: CDR1 SEHNR, CDR2 FQNEAQ (reference sequence). The CDR3 runs to 15 residues. V lost 5 bases, J lost 0 bases, and 14 bases lay in between. CDR3 DNA: TGTGCCAGCAGCCAACAGGGCGAAAGCTCCTACGAGCAGTACTTC. Residues: CASSQQGESSYEQYF.

The chain joins TRBV10-1 to TRBJ1-1; D uncertain. V lost 0 bases and J lost 5, with 7 bases in between. Germline V gives CDR1 WNHNN, CDR2 SYGVQD (reference sequence). The length of the CDR3 is 13 residues. CDR3 in amino acids: CASSESAWTEAFF. CDR3 nucleotide sequence: TGCGCCAGCAGTGAGTCGGCCTGGACTGAAGCTTTCTTT.

This clone was recorded only once. This chain joins TRBV18 and TRBJ2-3; D call uncertain. Per the germline V gene, CDR1 is KGHSH and CDR2 is LQKENI. CDR3 size: 15 residues. The V and J ends lost 5 bases and 1 base respectively, with 13 bases between them. For the CDR3, the DNA is TGTGCCAGCTCAAACACTCCCTCGGGCACAGATACGCAGTATTTT. Its translation is CASSNTPSGTDTQYF. Based on the CDR3 plus reference TRBV18 and TRBJ2-3, the full variable domain is NAGVMQNPRHLVRRRGQEARLRCSPMKGHSHVYWYRQLPEEGLKFMVYLQKENIIDESGMPKERFSAEFPKEGPSILRIQQVVRGDSAAYFCASSNTPSGTDTQYFGPGTRLTVL.

In DNA, the CDR3 is TGTGCCAGTAAAGGACAGATGAACACTGAAGCTTTCTTT. This sequence encodes CASKGQMNTEAFF. This chain links TRBV19 with TRBJ1-1; perhaps TRBD1 as D (6 bases). The CDR3 is 13 amino acids. V shed 7 bases and J shed 0 bases, with 9 bases lying between them. Per the germline V gene, CDR1 is LNHDA and CDR2 is SQIVND (reference sequence).

The chain combines TRBV4-2 with TRBJ2-7; 8 nucleotides align to TRBD1. Germline loops: CDR1 LGHNA, CDR2 YNFKEQ. V gave up 2 bases and J gave up 3 bases; unmatched junction bases: 9. The length of the CDR3 is 16 residues. The CDR3: CASSQRAGQDFYEQYF. Here the CDR3 DNA reads TGTGCCAGCAGCCAAAGGGCGGGACAGGACTTCTACGAGCAGTACTTC.

This clone is judged medium-sized (0.01 to 0.1%). This sequence joins TRBV5-1 and TRBJ1-1, with 7 positions matching TRBD1. The ends lost 5 bases at V and 0 bases at J; junction bases unmatched: 7. The germline V gene has CDR1 SGHRS and CDR2 YFSETQ. The CDR3 has 15 residues. The CDR3: CASSSPTGMNTEAFF. The CDR3 coding sequence is TGCGCCAGCAGTTCTCCGACAGGGATGAACACTGAAGCTTTCTTT.

This chain connects TRBV7-6 to TRBJ2-3; the D is unclear. Trimming stripped 5 bases from V and 5 bases from J, with 17 bases between. The CDR3 spans 15 residues. Germline V gives CDR1 SGHVS, CDR2 FNYEAQ. CDR3 amino acids: CASSQMAQGRDTQYF. CDR3 nucleotides: TGTGCCAGCAGCCAGATGGCCCAAGGGCGAGATACGCAGTATTTT.

The genes are TRBV6-5 and TRBJ2-3; D may be TRBD2 (6 bases). Per germline, CDR1 MNHEY and CDR2 SVGAGI. V lost 6 bases and J 6 bases, leaving 10 bases between the germline ends. This CDR3 comprises 12 residues. CDR3 in DNA: TGTGCCAGCAGAGGTGGGGGGGATACGCAGTATTTT. Protein sequence: CASRGGGDTQYF.